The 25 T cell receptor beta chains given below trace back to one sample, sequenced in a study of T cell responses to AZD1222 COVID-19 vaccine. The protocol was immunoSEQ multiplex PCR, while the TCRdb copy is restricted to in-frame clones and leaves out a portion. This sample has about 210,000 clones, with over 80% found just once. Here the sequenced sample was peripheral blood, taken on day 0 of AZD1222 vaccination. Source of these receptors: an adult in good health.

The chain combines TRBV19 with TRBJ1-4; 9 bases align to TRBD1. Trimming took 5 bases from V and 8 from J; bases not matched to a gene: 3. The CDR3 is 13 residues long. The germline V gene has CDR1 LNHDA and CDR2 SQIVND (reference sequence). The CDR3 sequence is CASSRGQGEKLFF. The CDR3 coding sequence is TGTGCCAGTAGTCGGGGACAGGGAGAAAAACTGTTTTTT.

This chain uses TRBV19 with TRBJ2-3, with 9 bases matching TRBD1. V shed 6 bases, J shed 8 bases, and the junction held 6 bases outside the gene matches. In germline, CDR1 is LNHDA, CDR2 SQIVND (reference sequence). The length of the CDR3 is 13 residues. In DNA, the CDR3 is TGTGCCAGTAGCGAGGGACAGGGCGGTACGCAGTATTTT. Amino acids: CASSEGQGGTQYF.

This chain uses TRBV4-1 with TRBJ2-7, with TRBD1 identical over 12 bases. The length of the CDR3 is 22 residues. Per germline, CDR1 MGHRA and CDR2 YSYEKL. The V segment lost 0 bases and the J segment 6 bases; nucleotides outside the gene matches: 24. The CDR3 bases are TGCGCCAGCAGCCAAGAGGGCGACTTTTTCAGGCTGGGACAGGGGGCATCGGGCGAGCAGTACTTC. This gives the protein CASSQEGDFFRLGQGASGEQYF.

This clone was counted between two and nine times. Here the CDR3 reads CASSLTEGAGGYTF. CDR3 DNA: TGTGCCAGCAGCTTAACGGAGGGGGCAGGCGGCTACACCTTC. This chain connects TRBV11-2 to TRBJ1-2; 7 bases are a match to TRBD1. J lost 8 bases, V lost 2 bases, and 8 bases had no gene match. CDR1 SGHAT and CDR2 FQNNGV come from the germline V gene. The CDR3 totals 14 residues.

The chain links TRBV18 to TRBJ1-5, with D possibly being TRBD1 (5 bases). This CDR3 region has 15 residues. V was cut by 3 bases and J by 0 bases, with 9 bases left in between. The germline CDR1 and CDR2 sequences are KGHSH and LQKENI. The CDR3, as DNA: TGTGCCAGCTCACCTTCGGGGACTAGCAATCAGCCCCAGCATTTT. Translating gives CASSPSGTSNQPQHF.

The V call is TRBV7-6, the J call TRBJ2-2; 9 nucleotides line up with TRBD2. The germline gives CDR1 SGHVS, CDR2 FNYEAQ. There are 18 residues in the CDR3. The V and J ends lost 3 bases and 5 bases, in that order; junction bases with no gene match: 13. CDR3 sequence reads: CASSLGTLAGTSTGELFF. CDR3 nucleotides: TGTGCCAGCAGCTTGGGCACCCTAGCGGGGACTTCTACCGGGGAGCTGTTTTTT.

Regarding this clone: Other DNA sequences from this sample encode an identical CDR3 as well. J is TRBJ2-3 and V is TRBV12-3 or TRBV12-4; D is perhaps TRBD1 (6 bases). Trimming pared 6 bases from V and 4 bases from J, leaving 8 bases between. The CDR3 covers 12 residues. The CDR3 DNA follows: TGTGCCAGCAGGGCAGGGGCAGATACGCAGTATTTT. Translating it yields CASRAGADTQYF.

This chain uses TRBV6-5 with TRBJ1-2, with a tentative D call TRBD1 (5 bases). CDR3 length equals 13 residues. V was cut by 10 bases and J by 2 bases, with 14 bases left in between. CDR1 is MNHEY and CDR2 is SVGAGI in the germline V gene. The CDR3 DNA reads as TGTGCCACGGACGGGGGGACCAACTATGGCTACACCTTC. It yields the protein CATDGGTNYGYTF.

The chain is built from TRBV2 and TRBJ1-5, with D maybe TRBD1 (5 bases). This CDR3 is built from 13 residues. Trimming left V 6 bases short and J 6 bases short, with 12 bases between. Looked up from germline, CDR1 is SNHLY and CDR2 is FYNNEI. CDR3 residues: CASSPQVSQPQHF. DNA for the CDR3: TGTGCCAGCAGCCCACAGGTTTCTCAGCCCCAGCATTTT.

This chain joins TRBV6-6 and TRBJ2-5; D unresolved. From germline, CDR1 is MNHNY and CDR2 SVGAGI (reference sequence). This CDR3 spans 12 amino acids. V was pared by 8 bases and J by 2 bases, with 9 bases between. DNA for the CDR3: TGTGCCAGCGGCGCCCGGCAAGAGACCCAGTACTTC. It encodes CASGARQETQYF.

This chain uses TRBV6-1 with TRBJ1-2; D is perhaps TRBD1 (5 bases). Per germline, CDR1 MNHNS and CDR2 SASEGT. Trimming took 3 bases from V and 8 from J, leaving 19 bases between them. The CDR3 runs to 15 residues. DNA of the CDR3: TGTGCCAGCAGTGAGTCGGCGCAGTTTGGGGGGGGCTACACCTTC. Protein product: CASSESAQFGGGYTF.

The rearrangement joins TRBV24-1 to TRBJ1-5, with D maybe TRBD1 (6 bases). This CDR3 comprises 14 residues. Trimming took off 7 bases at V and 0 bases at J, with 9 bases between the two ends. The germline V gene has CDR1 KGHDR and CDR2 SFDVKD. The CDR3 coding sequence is TGTGCCACCAGAAGGACAGATAGCAATCAGCCCCAGCATTTT. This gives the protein CATRRTDSNQPQHF.

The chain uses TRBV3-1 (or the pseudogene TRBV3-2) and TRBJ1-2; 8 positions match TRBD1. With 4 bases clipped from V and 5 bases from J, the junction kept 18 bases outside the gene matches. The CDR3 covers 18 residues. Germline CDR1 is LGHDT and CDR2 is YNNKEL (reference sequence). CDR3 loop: CASSPIRGRGRFCYGYTF. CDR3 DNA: TGTGCCAGCAGCCCAATAAGAGGCAGGGGGCGATTTTGTTATGGCTACACCTTC.

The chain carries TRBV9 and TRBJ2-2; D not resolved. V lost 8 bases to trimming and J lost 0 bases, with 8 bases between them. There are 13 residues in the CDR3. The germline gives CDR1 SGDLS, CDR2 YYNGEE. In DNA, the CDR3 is TGTGCCAGTATGTCCGCGAACACCGGGGAGCTGTTTTTT. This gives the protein CASMSANTGELFF.

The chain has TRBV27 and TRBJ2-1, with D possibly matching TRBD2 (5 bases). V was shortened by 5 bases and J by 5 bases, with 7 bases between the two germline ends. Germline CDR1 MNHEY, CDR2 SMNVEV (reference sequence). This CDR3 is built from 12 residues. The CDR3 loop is CASSRGNNEQFF. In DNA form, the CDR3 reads TGTGCCAGCAGTCGAGGGAACAATGAGCAGTTCTTC.

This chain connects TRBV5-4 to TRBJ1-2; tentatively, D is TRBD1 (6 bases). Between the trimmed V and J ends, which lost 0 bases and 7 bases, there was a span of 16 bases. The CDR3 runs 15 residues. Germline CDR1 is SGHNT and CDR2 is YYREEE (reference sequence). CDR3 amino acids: CASSLEGVVSGGYTF. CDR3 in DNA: TGTGCCAGCAGCTTGGAGGGGGTGGTTAGTGGTGGCTACACCTTC.

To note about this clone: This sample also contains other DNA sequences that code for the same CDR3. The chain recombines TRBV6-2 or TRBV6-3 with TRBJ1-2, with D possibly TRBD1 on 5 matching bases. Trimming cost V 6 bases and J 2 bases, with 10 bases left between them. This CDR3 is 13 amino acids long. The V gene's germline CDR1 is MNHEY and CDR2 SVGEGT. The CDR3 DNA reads TGTGCCAGCAGCCTCGACAGAAACTATGGCTACACCTTC. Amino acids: CASSLDRNYGYTF.

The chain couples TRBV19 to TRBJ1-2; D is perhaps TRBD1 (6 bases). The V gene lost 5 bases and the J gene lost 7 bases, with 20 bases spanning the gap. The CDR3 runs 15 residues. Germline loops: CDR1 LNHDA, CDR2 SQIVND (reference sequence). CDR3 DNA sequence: TGTGCCAGTAGTGACCCGGGACACCCCGGGAGTGGCTACACCTTC. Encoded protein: CASSDPGHPGSGYTF.

The DNA of the CDR3 is TGTGCCAGCAGCCGCAGGGTCGGCTATGGCTACACCTTC. It encodes CASSRRVGYGYTF. The chain recombines TRBV28 with TRBJ1-2; D might be TRBD1 (5 bases). Germline V lookup: CDR1 MDHEN, CDR2 SYDVKM. The CDR3 is 13 residues long. The V end was cut by 6 bases, the J end by 4 bases, with 12 bases between.

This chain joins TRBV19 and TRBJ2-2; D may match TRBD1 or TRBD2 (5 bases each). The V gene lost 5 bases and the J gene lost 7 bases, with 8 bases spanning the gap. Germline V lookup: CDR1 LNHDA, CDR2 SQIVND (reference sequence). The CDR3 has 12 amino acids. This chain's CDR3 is CASSYGGGELFF. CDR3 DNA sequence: TGTGCCAGTAGTTATGGGGGCGGGGAGCTGTTTTTT.

The CDR3: CSVQGQGNTEAFF. The CDR3 coding sequence is TGCAGCGTTCAGGGACAGGGAAACACTGAAGCTTTCTTT. V is TRBV29-1 and J is TRBJ1-1, with 9 bases that match TRBD1. This CDR3 has 13 residues. In germline, CDR1 is SQVTM, CDR2 ANQGSEA. V was clipped by 5 bases and J by 2 bases; unmatched bases: 3.

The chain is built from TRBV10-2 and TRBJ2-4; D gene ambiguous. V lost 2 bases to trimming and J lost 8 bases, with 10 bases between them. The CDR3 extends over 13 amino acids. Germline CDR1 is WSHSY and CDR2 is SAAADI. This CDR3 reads CASSESVEDIQYF. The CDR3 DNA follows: TGCGCCAGCAGTGAGAGCGTTGAAGACATTCAGTACTTC.

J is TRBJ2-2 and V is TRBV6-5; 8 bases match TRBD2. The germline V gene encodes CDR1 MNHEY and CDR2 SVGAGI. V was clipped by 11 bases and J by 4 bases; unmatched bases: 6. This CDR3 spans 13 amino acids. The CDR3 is CAVGGGPTGELFF. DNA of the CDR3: TGTGCCGTGGGCGGGGGGCCCACCGGGGAGCTGTTTTTT.

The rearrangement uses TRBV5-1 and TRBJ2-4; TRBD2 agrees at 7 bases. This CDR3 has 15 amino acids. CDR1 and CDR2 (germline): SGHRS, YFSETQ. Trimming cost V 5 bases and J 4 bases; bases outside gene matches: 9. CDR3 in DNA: TGCGCCAGCAGTGACCCGACTAGCCCGAAAAACATTCAGTACTTC. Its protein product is CASSDPTSPKNIQYF.

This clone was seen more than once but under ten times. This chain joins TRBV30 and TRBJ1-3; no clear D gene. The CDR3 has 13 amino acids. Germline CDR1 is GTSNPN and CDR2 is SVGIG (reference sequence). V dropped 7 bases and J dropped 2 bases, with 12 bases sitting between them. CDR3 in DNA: TGTGCCTCGGGGAGTGGGACTGGAAACACCATATATTTT. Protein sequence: CASGSGTGNTIYF.